This T cell receptor (beta chain) was found in a study of cytomegalovirus exposure and HLA in healthy donors. Whole-study context: The same platform as the 650 to 700 first-cohort repertoires was used for the 130 or so validation repertoires, a later analysis reported. Study-wide points: Subsequent analysis found a tendency for first-cohort TCR clusters to co-occur within the roughly 130 validation repertoires. Researchers counted 150 to 200 TCR beta chains as cytomegalovirus-associated.

This clone was detected only a few times. No antigen is known for it. Trimming took off 7 bases at V and 3 bases at J, with 15 bases between the two ends. The V gene's germline CDR1 is SNHLY and CDR2 FYNNEI. The CDR3 covers 14 residues. Separate from the roughly 700-subject first cohort was the approximately 110-subject validation cohort, to which the donors belonged. Method: immunoSEQ multiplex PCR; TCRdb's copy keeps in-frame clones and lacks some. Here the sample spans approximately 160,000 clones, roughly 84% being singletons. The rearrangement uses TRBV2 and TRBJ1-2; a weak D match, TRBD1 (6 bases). Sequenced sample: PBMCs. This TCR was recovered from a man in his thirties or forties in good health and CMV-seropositive. The CDR3 DNA sequence: TGTGCCAGCACCGGATCTAACAGGGACTATGGCTACACCTTC. This codes for CASTGSNRDYGYTF.